This T cell receptor (beta chain) was retrieved from a study of shared clonotypes between healthy human individuals. Sequencing was at deep level. Replicate PCRs run on sorted subsets employed approximately 0.2 ug DNA, approximately 30,000 T cell genomes. The protocol was immunoSEQ multiplex PCR, while the TCRdb copy is restricted to in-frame clones and leaves out a portion. Found here are 1.5 million to 1.9 million clones, about 98% of them singletons; the top ten hold about 0.42%. The authors divided CD4+ cells into CD45RA+ naive and CD45RA-negative memory subsets. V gave up 4 bases and J gave up 2 bases, with 0 bases separating them. The length of the CDR3 is 10 residues. Germline CDR1 and CDR2: DFQATT and SNEGSKA (reference sequence).

Sequencing was done on a sample of naive CD4+ T cells sorted from blood. The subset here: CD45RA+ positively selected. This rearrangement joins TRBV20-1 to TRBJ1-3; no firm D call. The sequence was collected from a man aged 25-45 years in good health. CDR3: CSATGNTIYF. The DNA of the CDR3 is TGCAGTGCTACTGGAAACACCATATATTTT.